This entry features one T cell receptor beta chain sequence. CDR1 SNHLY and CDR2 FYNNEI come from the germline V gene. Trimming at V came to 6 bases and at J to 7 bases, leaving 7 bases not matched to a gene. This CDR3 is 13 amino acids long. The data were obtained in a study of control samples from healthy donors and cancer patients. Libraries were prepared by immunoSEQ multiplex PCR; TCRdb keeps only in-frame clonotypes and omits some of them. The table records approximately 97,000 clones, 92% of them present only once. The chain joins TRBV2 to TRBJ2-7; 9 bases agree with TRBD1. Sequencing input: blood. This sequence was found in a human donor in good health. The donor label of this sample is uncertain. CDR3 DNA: TGTGCCAGCAGGGACAGGGGAAGTGGGGAGCAGTACTTC. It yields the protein CASRDRGSGEQYF.